The clone carrying this T cell receptor beta chain showed up just once. Its antigen is undetermined. CDR3 length equals 15 residues. Germline V CDR1 and CDR2: SGHVS, FQNEAQ. The J segment lost 3 bases and the V segment lost 5 bases, leaving 8 bases of the junction unmatched. The entry originates in a study of radiotherapy plus CTLA-4 blockade in lung cancer. Points from the study as a whole: Blood TCR clones of tumor origin expanded after radiotherapy plus ipilimumab.

Using immunoSEQ multiplex PCR, the repertoire was profiled, and TCRdb retains in-frame clones only, with some absent. The table lists tens of thousands of clones, over 65% of them singletons. J is TRBJ2-3 and V is TRBV7-8, with TRBD1 matching over 7 bases. This sequence originates from a human donor with non-small cell lung cancer who had a complete response to radiotherapy plus ipilimumab. The starting material was peripheral blood, obtained from a patient treated with radiotherapy plus ipilimumab. The CDR3 DNA reads TGTGCCAGCAGCCTAAGGGGGCCGGGTACAGATACGCAGTATTTT. Translating it yields CASSLRGPGTDTQYF.